These 27 T cell receptor beta chains came from one sample sequenced in a study of PD-1 blockade in classical Hodgkin lymphoma. Using immunoSEQ multiplex PCR, the repertoire was profiled, and TCRdb retains in-frame clones only, with some absent. The table includes around 46,000 clones, less than 85% detected once. Relapse after autologous stem cell transplantation occurred in every patient, and brentuximab vedotin exposure varied. The sequenced sample was peripheral blood mononuclear cells (PBMCs), obtained before the second cycle of nivolumab. These receptors all come from a human donor with classical Hodgkin lymphoma.

This clone was seen once. The V and J genes are TRBV5-4 and TRBJ2-3, with D perhaps matching TRBD1 or TRBD2 (5 bases each). This CDR3 has 18 residues. V lost 4 bases and J 5 bases, leaving 26 bases between the germline ends. From germline, CDR1 is SGHNT and CDR2 YYREEE (reference sequence). The CDR3, as DNA: TGTGCCAGCAGCCCCGAGCCCCGCAGGGAGACCAGTGGAGATACGCAGTATTTT. This sequence encodes CASSPEPRRETSGDTQYF.

This chain links TRBV27 with TRBJ1-5; TRBD1 might be the D (5 bases). Between the trimmed V and J ends, which lost 5 bases and 7 bases, there was a span of 18 bases. Germline CDR1 and CDR2: MNHEY and SMNVEV (reference sequence). There are 15 residues in the CDR3. The CDR3 loop is CASSPTFIGEQPQHF. For the CDR3, the DNA is TGTGCCAGCAGTCCGACGTTTATAGGGGAGCAGCCCCAGCATTTT.

V and J are TRBV11-2 and TRBJ2-1; TRBD2 aligns across 10 bases. With V trimmed by 5 bases and J by 4 bases, 11 bases remained unmatched. Germline CDR1 SGHAT, CDR2 FQNNGV. There are 17 residues in the CDR3. For the CDR3, the DNA is TGTGCCAGCAGCACGGCCCGACGACTAGCGGGTTACAATGAGCAGTTCTTC. Residues: CASSTARRLAGYNEQFF.

V usage is TRBV28 and J usage is TRBJ1-1; 7 nucleotides align to TRBD1. This CDR3 is 15 amino acids long. Germline V gene lookup returns CDR1 MDHEN and CDR2 SYDVKM. V shed 8 bases and J 2 bases; nucleotides not matched to a gene: 11. CDR3 sequence: CASGAPYRGNTEAFF. The CDR3 nucleotides are TGTGCCAGCGGTGCCCCCTACAGGGGAAACACTGAAGCTTTCTTT.

V gene TRBV5-1 combines with J gene TRBJ1-2; TRBD1 matches 10 bases. J lost 8 bases, V lost 4 bases, and 14 bases had no gene match. CDR1 SGHRS and CDR2 YFSETQ come from the germline V gene. The CDR3 runs to 16 residues. CDR3 loop: CASSANPGQGIGGYTF. The CDR3 DNA reads as TGCGCCAGCAGCGCTAACCCGGGACAGGGGATCGGCGGCTACACCTTC. The full variable domain, rest sourced from reference TRBV5-1 and TRBJ1-2, is KAGVTQTPRYLIKTRGQQVTLSCSPISGHRSVSWYQQTPGQGLQFLFEYFSETQRNKGNFPGRFSGRQFSNSRSEMNVSTLELGDSALYLCASSANPGQGIGGYTFGSGTRLTVV.

The CDR3 bases are TGTGCTAGTGGTGGCAGGGGCCGCTACGAGCAGTACTTC. Protein sequence: CASGGRGRYEQYF. The chain couples TRBV12-5 to TRBJ2-7; TRBD1 is a possible D gene (6 bases). This CDR3 is built from 13 residues. V gave up 5 bases and J gave up 3 bases, with 11 bases separating them. Germline CDR1 LGHNT, CDR2 FRNRAP.

The V call is TRBV5-1, the J call TRBJ2-1; TRBD2 agrees at 12 bases. CDR3 length: 17 residues. V shed 5 bases, J shed 6 bases, and the junction held 12 bases outside the gene matches. Germline-derived CDR1 and CDR2 are SGHRS and YFSETQ. In DNA form, the CDR3 reads TGCGCCAGCAGACCTCCTAGCGGGAGGGCCTCATCCAATGAGCAGTTCTTC. Its translation: CASRPPSGRASSNEQFF. Looking up the rest from reference TRBV5-1 and TRBJ2-1 gives the full variable domain: KAGVTQTPRYLIKTRGQQVTLSCSPISGHRSVSWYQQTPGQGLQFLFEYFSETQRNKGNFPGRFSGRQFSNSRSEMNVSTLELGDSALYLCASRPPSGRASSNEQFFGPGTRLTVL.

CDR3 DNA: TGTGCCAGCAGCTTAGGCAGGGGGCACGGGGAGCAGTACTTC. It encodes CASSLGRGHGEQYF. V is TRBV11-3 and J is TRBJ2-7; 8 bases line up with TRBD1. The CDR3 is 14 amino acids. Losses at the gene ends were 1 base for V and 7 bases for J; bases not matched to a gene: 6. Looked up from germline, CDR1 is SGHNT and CDR2 is YENEEA.

Here the CDR3 reads CASSSEMNTEAFF. The CDR3 region has the DNA TGTGCCAGCAGTAGCGAGATGAACACTGAAGCTTTCTTT. This chain joins TRBV2 and TRBJ1-1; no firm D call. This CDR3 is built from 13 residues. The V gene's germline CDR1 is SNHLY and CDR2 FYNNEI. V gave up 5 bases and J gave up 0 bases, with 7 bases separating them.

The chain uses TRBV19 and TRBJ1-1; D call uncertain. V gave up 3 bases and J gave up 8 bases, with 13 bases separating them. CDR1 is LNHDA and CDR2 is SQIVND in the germline V gene (reference sequence). This CDR3 has 13 residues. This CDR3 reads CASSISGDGEAFF. CDR3 in DNA: TGTGCCAGTAGTATTAGTGGGGATGGCGAAGCTTTCTTT.

V usage is TRBV4-2 and J usage is TRBJ2-2; tentatively, D is TRBD1 or TRBD2 (5 bases each). The CDR3 consists of 17 residues. CDR1 LGHNA and CDR2 YNFKEQ come from the germline V gene. Trimming took 1 base from V and 2 from J, leaving 14 bases between them. In DNA, the CDR3 is TGTGCCAGCAGCCAAGGGGACCGGGCCGGAAACACCGGGGAGCTGTTTTTT. This encodes CASSQGDRAGNTGELFF.

The chain has TRBV2 and TRBJ1-3, with no clear D. V was trimmed by 7 bases and J by 2 bases, leaving 12 bases between them. Germline values: CDR1 SNHLY, CDR2 FYNNEI. The CDR3 is 14 amino acids. CDR3 residues: CASTGGRAGNTIYF. The CDR3 bases are TGTGCCAGCACTGGAGGGAGAGCTGGAAACACCATATATTTT.

The rearrangement links TRBV4-2 to TRBJ2-1; the match to TRBD2 covers 8 bases. V shed 0 bases and J 9 bases; nucleotides not matched to a gene: 4. Per the germline V gene, CDR1 is LGHNA and CDR2 is YNFKEQ. The CDR3 contains 14 residues. For the CDR3, the DNA is TGTGCCAGCAGCCAAGACCAGCGGGGGAGTGAGCAGTTCTTC. It yields the protein CASSQDQRGSEQFF.

V is TRBV18 and J is TRBJ1-5; 8 positions match TRBD1. The CDR3 has 15 residues. Germline V CDR1 and CDR2: KGHSH, LQKENI. V was pared by 2 bases and J by 3 bases, with 3 bases of the junction left unmatched. CDR3 amino acids: CASSPGQGSNQPQHF. The CDR3 coding sequence is TGTGCCAGCTCACCAGGACAGGGCTCCAATCAGCCCCAGCATTTT.

This sequence joins TRBV27 and TRBJ2-2; D call uncertain. Trimming took off 3 bases at V and 1 base at J, with 3 bases between the two ends. Germline values: CDR1 MNHEY, CDR2 SMNVEV (reference sequence). The length of the CDR3 is 13 residues. CDR3 residues: CASSFGNTGELFF. The CDR3 DNA is TGTGCCAGCAGTTTCGGGAACACCGGGGAGCTGTTTTTT.

The V call is TRBV30, the J call TRBJ2-7; D perhaps matches TRBD1 (5 bases). Germline V lookup: CDR1 GTSNPN, CDR2 SVGIG (reference sequence). The CDR3 contains 14 residues. Trimming removed 7 bases at V and 2 bases at J, with 18 bases between. The CDR3, as DNA: TGTGCCTTGACCAGGGCAGGGCAGACCTACGAGCAGTACTTC. It specifies CALTRAGQTYEQYF.

V usage is TRBV25-1 and J usage is TRBJ1-5; 8 nucleotides agree with TRBD1. CDR3 size: 13 residues. V lost 7 bases and J lost 7; bases outside the gene matches: 6. The germline gives CDR1 MGHDK, CDR2 SYGVNS. CDR3 coding DNA: TGTGCCAGCAATAGACAGGGGAAACAGCCCCAGCATTTT. Translation gives CASNRQGKQPQHF. Supplemented by reference TRBV25-1 and TRBJ1-5, the full variable domain reads EADIYQTPRYLVIGTGKKITLECSQTMGHDKMYWYQQDPGMELHLIHYSYGVNSTEKGDLSSESTVSRIRTEHFPLTLESARPSHTSQYLCASNRQGKQPQHFGDGTRLSIL.

The chain carries TRBV2 and TRBJ2-7, with 12 nucleotides matching TRBD1. V lost 9 bases, J lost 4 bases, and 4 bases stayed unmatched. The CDR3 spans 13 residues. Germline V gene data show CDR1 as SNHLY and CDR2 as FYNNEI. CDR3 protein: CASRDRGQYEQYF. The DNA of the CDR3 is TGTGCCAGTCGGGACAGGGGGCAGTACGAGCAGTACTTC.

This clone was detected many times. The chain uses TRBV7-9 and TRBJ1-1; TRBD1 matches 7 bases. This CDR3 comprises 15 residues. In germline, CDR1 is SEHNR, CDR2 FQNEAQ (reference sequence). The V and J ends lost 7 bases and 0 bases, in that order; junction bases with no gene match: 8. DNA for the CDR3: TGTGCCAGCACGGACAGGAAGAAGATGAACACTGAAGCTTTCTTT. This codes for CASTDRKKMNTEAFF.

This chain connects TRBV29-1 to TRBJ1-5, with a tentative D call TRBD1 (6 bases). CDR1 is SQVTM and CDR2 is ANQGSEA in the germline V gene. The V end lost 2 bases, the J end lost 2 bases, and 19 bases lay between the germline ends. This CDR3 has 17 amino acids. CDR3 sequence (DNA): TGCAGCGTTGAATCCACAGGGCATGGATCCGGCAATCAGCCCCAGCATTTT. Protein product: CSVESTGHGSGNQPQHF.

In this sample, this clone is medium-sized (0.01 to 0.1%). The rearrangement links TRBV5-6 to TRBJ2-7; D call uncertain. The germline CDR1 and CDR2 sequences are SGHDT and YYEEEE. This CDR3 has 13 amino acids. V was shortened by 2 bases and J by 0 bases, with 6 bases between the two germline ends. The DNA for the CDR3 is TGTGCCAGCAGCTTAGACCTCTCCTACGAGCAGTACTTC. Its translation is CASSLDLSYEQYF.

This clone was seen a handful of times. The rearrangement uses TRBV9 and TRBJ1-2; D unresolved. Deletions cut 2 bases from V and 5 bases from J, with 4 bases between. Germline lookup yields CDR1 SGDLS and CDR2 YYNGEE. This CDR3 comprises 11 residues. The CDR3 loop is CASSVGYGYTF. The CDR3 bases are TGTGCCAGCAGCGTCGGGTATGGCTACACCTTC.

This clone was observed a few times. This chain uses TRBV28 with TRBJ1-1; tentatively, D is TRBD1 (6 bases). V gave up 2 bases and J gave up 4 bases, with 11 bases separating them. This CDR3 contains 14 residues. Germline loops: CDR1 MDHEN, CDR2 SYDVKM. In DNA form, the CDR3 reads TGTGCCAGCAGTTTAACAGGGCCGAGCACTGAAGCTTTCTTT. Protein sequence: CASSLTGPSTEAFF.

The gene calls are TRBV7-3 and TRBJ1-1, with a possible D match to TRBD1 (5 bases). V gave up 2 bases and J gave up 0 bases, with 7 bases separating them. The CDR3 has 14 amino acids. The germline CDR1 and CDR2 sequences are SGHTA and FQGTGA. Here the CDR3 reads CASSLDRLNTEAFF. The CDR3, as DNA: TGTGCCAGCAGCTTAGACAGACTGAACACTGAAGCTTTCTTT.

This chain uses TRBV11-2 with TRBJ1-4; the D is unclear. The V and J ends lost 5 bases and 6 bases respectively, with 13 bases between them. CDR1 and CDR2 from the germline V gene are SGHAT and FQNNGV. The CDR3 is 14 residues long. CDR3 sequence (DNA): TGTGCCAGCAGCCGAGAGGGCGCCTATGAAAAACTGTTTTTT. Residues: CASSREGAYEKLFF.

The chain uses TRBV28 and TRBJ2-2; D perhaps matches TRBD1 (6 bases). The CDR3 length is 15 residues. Trimming pared 5 bases from V and 2 bases from J, leaving 12 bases between. The germline V gene encodes CDR1 MDHEN and CDR2 SYDVKM. For the CDR3, the DNA is TGTGCCAGCAGTCCGTGGACAGATAACACCGGGGAGCTGTTTTTT. This encodes CASSPWTDNTGELFF.

The DNA for the CDR3 is TGCGCCAGCAGCCCAACAGAGGGGCCGTGGGGCTACACCTTC. It is translated as CASSPTEGPWGYTF. The chain uses TRBV4-1 and TRBJ1-2; D may be TRBD1 (5 bases). The CDR3 has 14 residues. CDR1 is MGHRA, CDR2 YSYEKL, per germline. Trimming stripped 4 bases from V and 8 bases from J, with 17 bases between.